The entry below gives a single T cell receptor (beta chain) sequence along with its context. What it recognizes is unknown. This sample was included in a study of shared clonotypes between healthy human individuals. Selected positively for CCR7 and CD45RO-negative, naive CD8 cells excluded terminally differentiated effector memory CD45RA+ cells. Whole-study findings and limits: Tissue TCR repertoires likely differ from these blood-only repertoires.

Samples underwent the assay at deep level. Once extracted for a subset, genomic DNA was divided evenly among several immunoSEQ plates. Generated by immunoSEQ multiplex PCR, the TCRdb table keeps only in-frame clones and is missing some. The data hold hundreds of thousands of clones, with roughly 95% observed a single time. V gave up 2 bases and J gave up 6 bases, with 14 bases separating them. Germline assignment: CDR1 SNHLY and CDR2 FYNNEI. This CDR3 has 14 residues. The chain employs TRBV2 and TRBJ2-7, with TRBD2 as a possible D gene (5 bases). The source is a woman in her twenties or thirties in good health. The sample consisted of naive CD8+ T cells sorted from blood. Here the CDR3 DNA reads TGTGCCAGCAGTGAAACCGGACTCTGGGTCGAGCAGTACTTC. Protein sequence: CASSETGLWVEQYF.